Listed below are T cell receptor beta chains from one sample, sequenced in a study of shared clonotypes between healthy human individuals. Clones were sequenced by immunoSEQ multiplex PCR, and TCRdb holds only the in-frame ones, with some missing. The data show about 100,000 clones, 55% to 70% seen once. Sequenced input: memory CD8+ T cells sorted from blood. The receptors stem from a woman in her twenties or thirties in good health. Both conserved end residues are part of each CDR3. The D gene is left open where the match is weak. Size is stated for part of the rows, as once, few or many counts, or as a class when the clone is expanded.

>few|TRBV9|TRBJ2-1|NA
CASSVEGDRYNEQFF
TGTGCCAGCAGCGTAGAAGGGGATCGCTACAATGAGCAGTTCTTC
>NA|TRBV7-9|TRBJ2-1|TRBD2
CASSSVTSGSSYNEQFF
TGTGCCAGCAGCTCAGTAACTAGCGGGAGCTCCTACAATGAGCAGTTCTTC
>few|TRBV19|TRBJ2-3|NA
CASSMVPGTDTQYF
TGTGCCAGTAGTATGGTACCCGGCACAGATACGCAGTATTTT
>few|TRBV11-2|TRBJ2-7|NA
CASSPRYADFGEQYF
TGTGCCAGCAGCCCACGGTACGCGGATTTTGGCGAGCAGTACTTC
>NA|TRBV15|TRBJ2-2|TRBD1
CATSSTRQGAQGGELFF
TGTGCCACCAGCAGTACACGACAGGGGGCGCAGGGCGGGGAGCTGTTTTTT
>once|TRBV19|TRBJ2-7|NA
CASSMKSGRVYEQYF
TGTGCCAGTAGTATGAAAAGCGGGCGGGTCTACGAGCAGTACTTC
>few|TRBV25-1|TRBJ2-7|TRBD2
CASGSDGRSYEQYF
TGTGCCAGCGGGAGTGACGGGAGGTCCTACGAGCAGTACTTC
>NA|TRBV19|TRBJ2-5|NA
CASSTLPLEETQYF
TGTGCCAGTTCCACGCTCCCCCTGGAGGAGACCCAGTACTTC
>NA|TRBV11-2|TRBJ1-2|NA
CASSPPGTLNYGYTF
TGTGCCAGCAGCCCCCCGGGTACACTTAACTATGGCTACACCTTC
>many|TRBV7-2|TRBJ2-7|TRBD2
CASSLGLAGGSYEQYF
TGTGCCAGCAGCTTAGGACTAGCGGGCGGCTCCTACGAGCAGTACTTC